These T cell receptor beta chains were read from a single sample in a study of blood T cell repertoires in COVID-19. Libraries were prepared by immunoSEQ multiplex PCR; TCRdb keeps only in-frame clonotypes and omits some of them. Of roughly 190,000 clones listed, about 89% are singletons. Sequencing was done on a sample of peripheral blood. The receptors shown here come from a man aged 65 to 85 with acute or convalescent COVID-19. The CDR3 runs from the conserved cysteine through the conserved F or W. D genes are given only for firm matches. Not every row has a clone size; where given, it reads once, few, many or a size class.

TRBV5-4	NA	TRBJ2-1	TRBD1	TGTGCCAGCAGCACTGGGACAGGCTCCTACAATGAGCAGTTCTTC	CASSTGTGSYNEQFF
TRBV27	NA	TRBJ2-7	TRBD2	TGTGCCAGCAGTTTCACTAGCGGTTACGAGCAGTACTTC	CASSFTSGYEQYF
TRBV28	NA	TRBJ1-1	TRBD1	TGTGCCAGCGGAGGTTTCCGGGACAGCAGGGATGCTTTCTTT	CASGGFRDSRDAFF
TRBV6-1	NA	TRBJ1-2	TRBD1	TGTGCCAGCAGTGAGCGACAGGGCGGTGGCTATGGCTACACCTTC	CASSERQGGGYGYTF
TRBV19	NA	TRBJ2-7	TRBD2	TGTGCCAGTAGTCTCCTAGCGGGGCTCGGCGAGCAGTACTTC	CASSLLAGLGEQYF
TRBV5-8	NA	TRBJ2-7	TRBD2	TGTGCCAGCAGCTTAGGACTAGCGGGAGGGCACGAGCAGTACTTC	CASSLGLAGGHEQYF
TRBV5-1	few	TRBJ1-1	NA	TGCGCCAGCAGCGACCTAGGGGGGGAGAACACTGAAGCTTTCTTT	CASSDLGGENTEAFF
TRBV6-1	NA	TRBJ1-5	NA	TGTGCCAGCAGTGAGTATGAGGAAAGGCAGCCCCAGCATTTT	CASSEYEERQPQHF
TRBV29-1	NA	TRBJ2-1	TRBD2	TGCAGCGTAGTCCCACTAGCGGGAGGTCAGGATGAGCAGTTCTTC	CSVVPLAGGQDEQFF
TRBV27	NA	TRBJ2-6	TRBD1	TGTGCCAGCAGTGGATCCCGGGACAGGCATTACCTGACTTTC	CASSGSRDRHYLTF
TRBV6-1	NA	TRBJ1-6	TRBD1	TGTGCCAGCAGTGAATTTGGACAGGGCACACCCCTCCACTTT	CASSEFGQGTPLHF
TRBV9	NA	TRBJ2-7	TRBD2	TGTGCCAGCAGCCGGGGACTAGCCGCCTCCTACGAGCAGTACTTC	CASSRGLAASYEQYF
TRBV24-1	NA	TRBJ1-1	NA	TGTGCCACCAGTGACCCGCCCATTGCGGGGGGGGGCATGAACACTGAAGCTTTCTTT	CATSDPPIAGGGMNTEAFF
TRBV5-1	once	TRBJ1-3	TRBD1	TGCGCCAGCAGCTTGGGGGACAGCCTAGGAAACACCATATATTTT	CASSLGDSLGNTIYF
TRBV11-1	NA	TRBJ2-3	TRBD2	TGTGCCAGCAGCTGGGGGAGGGGAACAGATACGCAGTATTTT	CASSWGRGTDTQYF
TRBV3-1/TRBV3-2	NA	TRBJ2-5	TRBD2	TGTGCCAGCAGTCTCGGGGGGGGATACCTCCAGACCCAGTACTTC	CASSLGGGYLQTQYF
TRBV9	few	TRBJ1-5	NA	TGTGCCAGCAGCGTAGGGGTTGGAGGCCAGCCCCAGCATTTT	CASSVGVGGQPQHF
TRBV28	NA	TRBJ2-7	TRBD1	TGTGCCAGCATCGGGACAGGGTACGGCTCCTTCTACGAGCAGTACTTC	CASIGTGYGSFYEQYF
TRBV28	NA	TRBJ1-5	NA	TGTGCCAGCAGTTTGTTGACAGATAGCAATCAGCCCCAGCATTTT	CASSLLTDSNQPQHF
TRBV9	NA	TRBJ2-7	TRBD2	TGTGCCAGCAGCGTAGATTTCAGGACTAGCGGGAGCTACGAGCAGTACTTC	CASSVDFRTSGSYEQYF
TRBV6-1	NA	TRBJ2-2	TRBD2	TGTGCCAGCAGTGAACTAGCGGGGGTCGCCGGGGAGCTGTTTTTT	CASSELAGVAGELFF
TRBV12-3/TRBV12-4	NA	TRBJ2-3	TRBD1	TGTGCCAGCAGCCGGGACAGCTCTGCCCAGTATTTT	CASSRDSSAQYF
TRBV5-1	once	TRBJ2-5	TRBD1	TGCGCCAGCAGCTTGATGCCGGCAGGGGGCGAAGAGACCCAGTACTTC	CASSLMPAGGEETQYF
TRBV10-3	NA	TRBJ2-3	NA	TGTGCCACTGGAGGTAGCGGCACAGATACGCAGTATTTT	CATGGSGTDTQYF
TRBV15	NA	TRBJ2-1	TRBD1	TGTGCCACCAGCAAGCAGACAGGGGGCTTTACCTACAATGAGCAGTTCTTC	CATSKQTGGFTYNEQFF
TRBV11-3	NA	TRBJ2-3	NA	TGTGCCAGCAGCTTAGGACACAACACAGATACGCAGTATTTT	CASSLGHNTDTQYF
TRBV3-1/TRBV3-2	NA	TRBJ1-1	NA	TGTGCCAGCAGCCAAGATTTGGGGCAGCGAAACACTGAAGCTTTCTTT	CASSQDLGQRNTEAFF
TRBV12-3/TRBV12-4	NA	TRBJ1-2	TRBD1	TGTGCCAGCAGTCTCCCAGGGGGAGGCTACACCTTC	CASSLPGGGYTF
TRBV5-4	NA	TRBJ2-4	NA	TGTGCCAGCAGCTTGGGTGGGGGCGAAAACATTCAGTACTTC	CASSLGGGENIQYF
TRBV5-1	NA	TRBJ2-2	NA	TGCGCCAGCAGCAGGGGGTCCGGCGACACCGGGGAGCTGTTTTTT	CASSRGSGDTGELFF
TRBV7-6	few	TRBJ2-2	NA	TGTGCCAGCAGCCCTCCAGGGTCGAACACCGGGGAGCTGTTTTTT	CASSPPGSNTGELFF
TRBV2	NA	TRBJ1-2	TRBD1	TGTGCCAGCCGGACAGGAGGGGGTTATGGCTACACCTTC	CASRTGGGYGYTF
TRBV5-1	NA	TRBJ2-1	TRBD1	TGCGCCAGCAGCCTTGGGCCCGGGACAGGCTACAATGAGCAGTTCTTC	CASSLGPGTGYNEQFF
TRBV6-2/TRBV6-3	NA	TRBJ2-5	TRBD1	TGTGCCAGCAGCCACGACAGGGTACGCGAGACCCAGTACTTC	CASSHDRVRETQYF
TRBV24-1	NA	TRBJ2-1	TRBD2	TGTGCCACCAGTGACCCAACAAGGGGAGGGCGAAATGAGCAGTTCTTC	CATSDPTRGGRNEQFF
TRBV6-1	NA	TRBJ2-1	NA	TGTGCCAGCACCTATTCTCGGGTTTACAATGAGCAGTTCTTC	CASTYSRVYNEQFF
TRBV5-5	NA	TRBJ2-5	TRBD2	TGTGCCAGCAGCTTGCAAGCGGGGGAGGGAGAGACCCAGTACTTC	CASSLQAGEGETQYF
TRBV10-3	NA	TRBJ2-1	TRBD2	TGTGCCATCAGTGAAGGGGGAAGCGGGAGAGGGGTTGAGCAGTTCTTC	CAISEGGSGRGVEQFF
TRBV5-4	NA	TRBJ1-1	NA	TGTGCCAGCAGCTTGGAACCAGGGAATATGGGTGAAGCTTTCTTT	CASSLEPGNMGEAFF
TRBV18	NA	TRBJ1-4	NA	TGTGCCAGCTCACCACCATCAGATGAAAAACTGTTTTTT	CASSPPSDEKLFF
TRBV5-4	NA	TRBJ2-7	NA	TGTGCCAGCAGCTTGCCTAGAAACGAGCAGTACTTC	CASSLPRNEQYF
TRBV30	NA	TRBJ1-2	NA	TGTGCCTGGAGCGACATGGGGCCGACGCCTTATGGCTACACCTTC	CAWSDMGPTPYGYTF
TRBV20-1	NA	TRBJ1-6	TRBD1	TGCAGTGCTAGTGTACAGGGGAATTCACCCCTCCACTTT	CSASVQGNSPLHF
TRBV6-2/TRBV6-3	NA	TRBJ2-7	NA	TGTGCCAGCAGCCTCCAGGGAGGTTACGAGCAGTACTTC	CASSLQGGYEQYF